Listed here are 10 T cell receptor beta chains from one sample, sequenced in a study of PD-1 blockade in classical Hodgkin lymphoma. Every patient was affected by relapse after autologous stem cell transplantation, while exposure to brentuximab vedotin was not uniform. Some clones are missing from TCRdb's copy, which holds only in-frame ones; the method was immunoSEQ multiplex PCR. The sample lists 22,000 or so clones; 77% were seen once. The source was peripheral blood mononuclear cells (PBMCs), collected before the second cycle of nivolumab. These receptor sequences come from a human donor with classical Hodgkin lymphoma.

This sequence joins TRBV30 and TRBJ2-5; 9 bases agree with TRBD2. Germline V lookup: CDR1 GTSNPN, CDR2 SVGIG (reference sequence). The CDR3 length is 16 residues. V lost 0 bases, J lost 7 bases, and 12 bases stayed unmatched. The CDR3 spells CAWSVHLGTSLGTQYF. In nucleotides, the CDR3 is TGTGCCTGGAGTGTACATCTCGGGACTAGCCTGGGGACCCAGTACTTC.

The chain uses TRBV15 and TRBJ1-2; tentatively, D is TRBD1 (5 bases). The CDR3 has 12 amino acids. V was trimmed by 10 bases and J by 7 bases, leaving 16 bases between them. CDR1 and CDR2 from the germline V gene are LNHNV and YYDKDF (reference sequence). CDR3 DNA: TGTGCCATTCGACAGTCCCGGGGTGGCTACACCTTC. Translating gives CAIRQSRGGYTF.

This rearrangement joins TRBV28 to TRBJ1-4; D is possibly TRBD1 (5 bases). CDR3 length: 16 amino acids. From germline, CDR1 is MDHEN and CDR2 SYDVKM. The V end was cut by 4 bases, the J end by 3 bases, with 15 bases between. The CDR3 protein is CASSSRGVVSNEKLFF. Written as DNA, the CDR3 is TGTGCCAGCAGTTCTAGAGGGGTGGTTTCTAATGAAAAACTGTTTTTT. Complete variable domain (other parts from reference TRBV28 and TRBJ1-4): DVKVTQSSRYLVKRTGEKVFLECVQDMDHENMFWYRQDPGLGLRLIYFSYDVKMKEKGDIPEGYSVSREKKERFSLILESASTNQTSMYLCASSSRGVVSNEKLFFGSGTQLSVL.

The chain has TRBV7-4 and TRBJ2-7; D could derive from TRBD1 or TRBD2 (7 bases each). The germline CDR1 and CDR2 sequences are SGHVT and SQSDAQ. Trimming took 3 bases from V and 2 from J, leaving 11 bases between them. The CDR3 covers 14 residues. The CDR3 nucleotides read TGTGCCAGCAGCTTGGGGAGGGGGCCCTACGAGCAGTACTTC. The encoded protein is CASSLGRGPYEQYF.

This chain links TRBV27 with TRBJ2-5; a weak D match, TRBD2 (6 bases). The V end was cut by 4 bases, the J end by 3 bases, with 12 bases between. The CDR3 covers 14 residues. The V gene's germline CDR1 is MNHEY and CDR2 SMNVEV (reference sequence). The CDR3 coding sequence is TGTGCCAGCAGTTCGGGGACTTATAAAGAGACCCAGTACTTC. Residues: CASSSGTYKETQYF.

The chain carries TRBV5-8 and TRBJ2-7, with D unresolved. Germline-derived CDR1 and CDR2 are SGHTS and YDEGEE. The CDR3 is 12 residues long. Trimming pared 2 bases from V and 4 bases from J, leaving 7 bases between. This CDR3 reads CASSFLEYEQYF. The CDR3 DNA is TGTGCCAGCAGCTTTTTGGAATACGAGCAGTACTTC.

In DNA, the CDR3 is TGCAGCGTTGTTGAGGGTTGGAACTATGGCTACACCTTC. Translating it yields CSVVEGWNYGYTF. This chain connects TRBV29-1 to TRBJ1-2, with D hard to call. This CDR3 has 13 residues. Germline loops: CDR1 SQVTM, CDR2 ANQGSEA. V lost 4 bases and J 2 bases, leaving 11 bases between the germline ends.

This clone was counted between two and nine times. For the CDR3, the DNA is TGTGCCAGCAGTTACTCGGGGCAGTCTTACGAGCAGTACTTC. It codes for CASSYSGQSYEQYF. The rearrangement uses TRBV6-5 and TRBJ2-7; TRBD1 is a possible D gene (5 bases). The CDR3 consists of 14 residues. Per germline, CDR1 MNHEY and CDR2 SVGAGI. Deletions cut 0 bases from V and 4 bases from J, with 10 bases between.

This rearrangement joins TRBV2 to TRBJ2-2; 9 bases line up with TRBD1. CDR1 is SNHLY, CDR2 FYNNEI, per germline. The CDR3 runs to 14 residues. Trimming cost V 7 bases and J 4 bases; bases outside gene matches: 4. As DNA, the CDR3 is TGTGCCAGCATGGACAGGGGCGCCACCGGGGAGCTGTTTTTT. Encoded protein: CASMDRGATGELFF.

The V gene is TRBV18, the J gene TRBJ2-7, with 8 bases that match TRBD2. CDR3 length: 13 residues. CDR1 is KGHSH and CDR2 is LQKENI in the germline V gene. The V gene end was trimmed by 4 bases and the J gene end by 7 bases; junction bases not matched to a gene: 6. CDR3 in DNA: TGTGCCAGCTCACTCCGGGGGGGATTGGAGCAGTACTTC. Protein product: CASSLRGGLEQYF. Full variable domain (missing parts from reference TRBV18 and TRBJ2-7): NAGVMQNPRHLVRRRGQEARLRCSPMKGHSHVYWYRQLPEEGLKFMVYLQKENIIDESGMPKERFSAEFPKEGPSILRIQQVVRGDSAAYFCASSLRGGLEQYFGPGTRLTVT.